By proportion, the clone carrying this T cell receptor beta chain is medium-sized. The source of the sample is a study of T-cell reconstitution after alpha-beta-depleted transplantation in children. The CDR3 runs to 12 residues. Per germline, CDR1 SNHLY and CDR2 FYNNEI. V was trimmed by 7 bases and J by 4 bases, leaving 10 bases between them. During its preparation, the TCRbeta library received unique molecular identifiers. MiXCR, applied by TCRdb to the PCR reads, yields one record per CDR3 protein. The table lists roughly 3,100 distinct CDR3 sequences, around a fifth of them singletons. The chain carries TRBV2 and TRBJ1-1; maybe TRBD1 (5 bases). This specimen consisted of PBMCs, mostly from graft donor cells, obtained 60 days after TCRalphabeta/CD19-depleted stem cell transplant. This receptor was obtained from a female patient aged 5 to 17 who had a stem cell transplant for acute lymphoblastic leukemia, so the T cells may come from the graft donor. CDR3 bases: TGTGCCAGCACCTGGGGGGGCACTGAAGCTTTCTTT. Its translation: CASTWGGTEAFF.